Only one count was recorded for the clone carrying this T cell receptor (beta chain). Its specificity is unknown. Using immunoSEQ multiplex PCR, the repertoire was profiled, and TCRdb retains in-frame clones only, with some absent. The sample shows 35,000 to 45,000 clones, roughly 69% of them seen only once. The data were taken from a study of OX40 agonist ivuxolimab in advanced cancers. As for the study in general: Patients treated during dose escalation were battling hepatocellular carcinoma, melanoma, renal cell or head and neck cancer.

CDR3 length: 16 amino acids. The germline CDR1 and CDR2 sequences are LNHDA and SQIVND (reference sequence). V lost 5 bases and J lost 7, with 20 bases in between. Study-level findings and limits: There was clonal expansion of CD4+ and CD8+ blood T cells by week 6 at 0.1 to 3.0 mg/kg.

The source was CD4+ or CD8+ T cells sorted from blood, collected in a trial of the OX40 agonist ivuxolimab. This chain joins TRBV19 and TRBJ2-2, with D possibly TRBD1 on 6 matching bases. This sequence was found in an adult with an advanced solid tumor such as melanoma, head and neck, liver or kidney cancer. CDR3 loop: CASSADRGHWDGELFF. In nucleotides, the CDR3 is TGTGCCAGTAGTGCGGACAGAGGACACTGGGACGGGGAGCTGTTTTTT.